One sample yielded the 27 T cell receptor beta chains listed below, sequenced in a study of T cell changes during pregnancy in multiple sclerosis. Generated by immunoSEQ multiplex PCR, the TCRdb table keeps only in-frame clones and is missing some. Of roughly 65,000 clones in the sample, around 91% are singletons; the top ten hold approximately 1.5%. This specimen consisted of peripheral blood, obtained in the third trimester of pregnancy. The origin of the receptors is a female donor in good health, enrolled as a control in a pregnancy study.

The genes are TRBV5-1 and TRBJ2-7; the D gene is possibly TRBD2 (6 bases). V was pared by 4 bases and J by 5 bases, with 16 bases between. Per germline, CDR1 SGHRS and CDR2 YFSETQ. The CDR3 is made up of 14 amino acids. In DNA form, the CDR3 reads TGCGCCAGCAGCGCGGGGACTTTCCAGGACGAGCAGTACTTC. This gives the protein CASSAGTFQDEQYF. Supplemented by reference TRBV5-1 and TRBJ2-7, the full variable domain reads KAGVTQTPRYLIKTRGQQVTLSCSPISGHRSVSWYQQTPGQGLQFLFEYFSETQRNKGNFPGRFSGRQFSNSRSEMNVSTLELGDSALYLCASSAGTFQDEQYFGPGTRLTVT.

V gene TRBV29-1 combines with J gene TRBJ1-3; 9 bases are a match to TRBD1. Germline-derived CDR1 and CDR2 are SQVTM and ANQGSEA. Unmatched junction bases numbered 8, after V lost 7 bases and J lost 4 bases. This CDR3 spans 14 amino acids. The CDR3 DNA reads TGCAGCGCAGGAAGGACAGGGGACGGAAACACCATATATTTT. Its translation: CSAGRTGDGNTIYF.

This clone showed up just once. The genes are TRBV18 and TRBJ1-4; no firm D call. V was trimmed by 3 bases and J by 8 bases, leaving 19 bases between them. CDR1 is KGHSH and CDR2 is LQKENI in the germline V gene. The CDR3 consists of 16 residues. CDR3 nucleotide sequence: TGTGCCAGCTCACCCCCGGGGAACGCACGAGGGGAAAAACTGTTTTTT. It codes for CASSPPGNARGEKLFF.

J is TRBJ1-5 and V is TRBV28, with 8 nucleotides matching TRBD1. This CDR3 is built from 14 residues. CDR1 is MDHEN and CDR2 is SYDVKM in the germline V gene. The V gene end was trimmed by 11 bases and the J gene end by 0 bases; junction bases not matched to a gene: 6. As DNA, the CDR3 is TGTGCCCTTCAGGGGGCTAATAGCAATCAGCCCCAGCATTTT. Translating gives CALQGANSNQPQHF.

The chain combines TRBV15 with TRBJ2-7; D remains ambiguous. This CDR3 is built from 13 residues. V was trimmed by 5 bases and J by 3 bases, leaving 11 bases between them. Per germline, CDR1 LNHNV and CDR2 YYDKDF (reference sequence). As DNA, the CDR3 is TGTGCCACCAGCTCCGACAACGACTACGAGCAGTACTTC. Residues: CATSSDNDYEQYF.

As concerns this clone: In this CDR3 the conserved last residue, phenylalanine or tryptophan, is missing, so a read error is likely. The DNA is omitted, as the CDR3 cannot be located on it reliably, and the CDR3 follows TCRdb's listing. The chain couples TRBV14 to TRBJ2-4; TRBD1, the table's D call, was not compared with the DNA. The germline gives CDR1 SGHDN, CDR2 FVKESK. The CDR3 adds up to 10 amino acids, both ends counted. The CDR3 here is CASSQYSPGP.

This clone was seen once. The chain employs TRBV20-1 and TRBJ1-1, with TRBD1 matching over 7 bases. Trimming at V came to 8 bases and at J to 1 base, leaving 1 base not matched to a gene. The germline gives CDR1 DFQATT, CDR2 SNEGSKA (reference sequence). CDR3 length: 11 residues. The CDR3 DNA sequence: TGCAGTAGACAGGGGAACACTGAAGCTTTCTTT. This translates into CSRQGNTEAFF.

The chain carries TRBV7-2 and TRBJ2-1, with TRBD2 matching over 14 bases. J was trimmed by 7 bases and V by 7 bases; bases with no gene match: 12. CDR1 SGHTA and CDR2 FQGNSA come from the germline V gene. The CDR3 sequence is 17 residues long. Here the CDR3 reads CASTTRGTSGGKNEQFF. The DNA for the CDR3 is TGTGCCAGCACGACGAGGGGGACTAGCGGGGGCAAGAATGAGCAGTTCTTC.

The CDR3 DNA reads as TGTGCCACCAGCACTGGGCGAAACACTGAAGCTTTCTTT. It specifies CATSTGRNTEAFF. The rearrangement links TRBV15 to TRBJ1-1; D gene ambiguous. This CDR3 is built from 13 residues. CDR1 is LNHNV and CDR2 is YYDKDF in the germline V gene (reference sequence). V was cut by 4 bases and J by 2 bases, with 8 bases left in between.

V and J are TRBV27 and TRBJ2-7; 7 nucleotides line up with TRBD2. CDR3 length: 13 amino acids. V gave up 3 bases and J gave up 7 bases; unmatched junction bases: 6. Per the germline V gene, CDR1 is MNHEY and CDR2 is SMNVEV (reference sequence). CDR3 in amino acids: CASSFSGPGEQYF. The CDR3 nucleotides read TGTGCCAGCAGTTTTAGCGGGCCCGGTGAGCAGTACTTC.

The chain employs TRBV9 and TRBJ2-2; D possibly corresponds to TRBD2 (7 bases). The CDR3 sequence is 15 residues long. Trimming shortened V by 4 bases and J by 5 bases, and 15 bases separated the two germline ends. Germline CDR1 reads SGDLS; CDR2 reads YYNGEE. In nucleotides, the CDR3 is TGTGCCAGCAGCCAAGGGGGGGCATCGACCGGGGAGCTGTTTTTT. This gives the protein CASSQGGASTGELFF.

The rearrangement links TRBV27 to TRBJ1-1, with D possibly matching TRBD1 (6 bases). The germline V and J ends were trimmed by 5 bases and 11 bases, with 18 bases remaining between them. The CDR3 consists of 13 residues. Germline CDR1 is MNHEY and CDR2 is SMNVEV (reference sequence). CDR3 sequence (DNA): TGTGCCAGCAGTACCGGGGGGGCCTGGGGGGCTTTCTTT. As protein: CASSTGGAWGAFF.

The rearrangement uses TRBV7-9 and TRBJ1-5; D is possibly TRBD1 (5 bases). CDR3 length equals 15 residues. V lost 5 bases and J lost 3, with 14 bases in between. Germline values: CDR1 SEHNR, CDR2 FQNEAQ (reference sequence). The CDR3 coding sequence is TGTGCCAGCAGCCGGGCCGAGACAGACAATCAGCCCCAGCATTTT. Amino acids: CASSRAETDNQPQHF.

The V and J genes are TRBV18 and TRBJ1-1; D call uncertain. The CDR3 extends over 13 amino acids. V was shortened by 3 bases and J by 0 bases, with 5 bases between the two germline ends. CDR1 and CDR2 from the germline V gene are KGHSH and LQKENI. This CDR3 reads CASSPRVNTEAFF. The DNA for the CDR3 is TGTGCCAGCTCACCCCGGGTGAACACTGAAGCTTTCTTT.

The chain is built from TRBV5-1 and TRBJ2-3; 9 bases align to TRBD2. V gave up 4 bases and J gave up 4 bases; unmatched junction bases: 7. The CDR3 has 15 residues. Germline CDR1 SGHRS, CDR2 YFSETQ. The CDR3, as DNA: TGCGCCAGCAGCCAAAACAGCGGGGGGCCAGATACGCAGTATTTT. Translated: CASSQNSGGPDTQYF.

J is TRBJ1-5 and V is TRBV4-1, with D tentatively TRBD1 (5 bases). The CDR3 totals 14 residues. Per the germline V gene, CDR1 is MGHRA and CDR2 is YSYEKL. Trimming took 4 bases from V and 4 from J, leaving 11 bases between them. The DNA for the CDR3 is TGCGCCAGCAGCCCCCTGGGGGGGAATCAGCCCCAGCATTTT. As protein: CASSPLGGNQPQHF.

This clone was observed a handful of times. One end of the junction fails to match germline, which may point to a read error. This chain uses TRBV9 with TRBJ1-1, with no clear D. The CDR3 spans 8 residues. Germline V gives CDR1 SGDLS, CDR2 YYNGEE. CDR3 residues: CASSVGEF. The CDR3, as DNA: TGTGCCAGCAGCGTAGGGGAGTTT. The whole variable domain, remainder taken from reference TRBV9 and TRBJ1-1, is DSGVTQTPKHLITATGQRVTLRCSPRSGDLSVYWYQQSLDQGLQFLIQYYNGEERAKGNILERFSAQQFPDLHSELNLSSLELGDSALYFCASSVGEFGQGTRLTVV.

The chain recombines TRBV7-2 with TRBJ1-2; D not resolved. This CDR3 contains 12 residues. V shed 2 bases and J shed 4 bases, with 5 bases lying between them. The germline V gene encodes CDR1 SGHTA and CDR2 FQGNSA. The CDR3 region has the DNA TGTGCCAGCAGCTTATGGGCCTATGGCTACACCTTC. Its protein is CASSLWAYGYTF.

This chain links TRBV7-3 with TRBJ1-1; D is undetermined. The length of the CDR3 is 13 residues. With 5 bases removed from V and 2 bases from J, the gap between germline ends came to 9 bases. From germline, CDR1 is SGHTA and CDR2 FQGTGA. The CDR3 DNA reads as TGTGCCAGCAGCCGCACATCAAACACTGAAGCTTTCTTT. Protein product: CASSRTSNTEAFF.

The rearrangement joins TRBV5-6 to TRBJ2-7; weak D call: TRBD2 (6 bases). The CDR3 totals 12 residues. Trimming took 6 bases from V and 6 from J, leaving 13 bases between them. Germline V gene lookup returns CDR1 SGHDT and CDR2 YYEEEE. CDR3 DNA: TGTGCCAGCAACCTGTGGGGAGGCGAGCAGTACTTC. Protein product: CASNLWGGEQYF.

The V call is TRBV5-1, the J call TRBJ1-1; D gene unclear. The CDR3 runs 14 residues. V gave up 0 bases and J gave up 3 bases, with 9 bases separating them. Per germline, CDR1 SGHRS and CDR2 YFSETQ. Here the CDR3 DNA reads TGCGCCAGCAGCTTGGAGGGAGGTTACACTGAAGCTTTCTTT. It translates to CASSLEGGYTEAFF.

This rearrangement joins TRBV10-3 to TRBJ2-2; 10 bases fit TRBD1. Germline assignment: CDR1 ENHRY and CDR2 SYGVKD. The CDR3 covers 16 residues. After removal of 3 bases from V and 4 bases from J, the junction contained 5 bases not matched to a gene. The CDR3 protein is CAISEPTGGITGELFF. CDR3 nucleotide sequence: TGTGCCATCAGTGAACCGACAGGGGGCATCACCGGGGAGCTGTTTTTT.

The CDR3 loop is CASSEEQGRAYNEQFF. The DNA for the CDR3 is TGTGCCAGCAGTGAGGAACAGGGGCGCGCGTACAATGAGCAGTTCTTC. This chain connects TRBV6-1 to TRBJ2-1, with TRBD1 matching 7 bases. From germline, CDR1 is MNHNS and CDR2 SASEGT. V lost 3 bases, J lost 4 bases, and 9 bases stayed unmatched. The CDR3 totals 16 residues.

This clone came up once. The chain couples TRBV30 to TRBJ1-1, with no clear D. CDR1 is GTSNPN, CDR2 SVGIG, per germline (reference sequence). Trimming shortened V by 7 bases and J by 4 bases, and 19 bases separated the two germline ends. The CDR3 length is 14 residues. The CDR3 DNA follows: TGTGCCTCACAAAAGGCGGGTTGGACCACTGAAGCTTTCTTT. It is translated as CASQKAGWTTEAFF. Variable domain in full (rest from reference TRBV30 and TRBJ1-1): SQTIHQWPATLVQPVGSPLSLECTVEGTSNPNLYWYRQAAGRGLQLLFYSVGIGQISSEVPQNLSASRPQDRQFILSSKKLLLSDSGFYLCASQKAGWTTEAFFGQGTRLTVV.

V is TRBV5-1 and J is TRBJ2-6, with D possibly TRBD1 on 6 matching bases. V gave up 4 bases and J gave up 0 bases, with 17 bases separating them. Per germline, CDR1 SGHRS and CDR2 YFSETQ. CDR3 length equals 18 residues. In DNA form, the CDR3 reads TGCGCCAGCAGCACACCCGGGACACCGAACTCTGGGGCCAACGTCCTGACTTTC. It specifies CASSTPGTPNSGANVLTF.

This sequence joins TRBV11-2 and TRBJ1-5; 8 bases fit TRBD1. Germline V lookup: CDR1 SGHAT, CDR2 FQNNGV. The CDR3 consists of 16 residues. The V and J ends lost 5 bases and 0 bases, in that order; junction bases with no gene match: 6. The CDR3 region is CASSQGAGASNQPQHF. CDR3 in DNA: TGTGCCAGCAGCCAGGGGGCAGGGGCTAGCAATCAGCCCCAGCATTTT.

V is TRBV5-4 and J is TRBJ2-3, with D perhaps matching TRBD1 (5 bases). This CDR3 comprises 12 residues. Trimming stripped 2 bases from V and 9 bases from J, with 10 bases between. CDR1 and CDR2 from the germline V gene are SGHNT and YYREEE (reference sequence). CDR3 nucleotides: TGTGCCAGCAGCTTTCCCCAGGGAACGCAGTATTTT. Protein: CASSFPQGTQYF. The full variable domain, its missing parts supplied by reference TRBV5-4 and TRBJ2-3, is ETGVTQSPTHLIKTRGQQVTLRCSSQSGHNTVSWYQQALGQGPQFIFQYYREEENGRGNFPPRFSGLQFPNYSSELNVNALELDDSALYLCASSFPQGTQYFGPGTRLTVL.